This record concerns one T cell receptor (beta chain) sequence. What it binds is not known. This sample stems from a study of cytomegalovirus exposure and HLA in healthy donors. The junction had 2 bases not matched to a gene; V was cut back by 0 bases and J by 5 bases. Germline CDR1 and CDR2: MGHRA and YSYEKL. The CDR3 extends over 15 amino acids. Vbeta (60) and Jbeta (13) primers were used in the PCR. Repertoires were generated with immunoSEQ multiplex PCR, while TCRdb's copy carries only in-frame clones and drops some. The data show approximately 190,000 clones, 75% to 90% seen once. Findings and limits, study-wide: Being indistinguishable, some V segments were excluded, TRBV6-2 and TRBV6-3 among them. On later analysis, the bulk of CMV-associated TCR beta chains appeared to be HLA-restricted. Among immune exposure information, only CMV serostatus was available.

V and J are TRBV4-1 and TRBJ2-3, with 10 bases aligning to TRBD1. The clonotype was recovered from a middle-aged man in good health and CMV-seropositive. Source material: PBMCs. Here the CDR3 DNA reads TGCGCCAGCAGCCAAGATGGGGACAGGGGAGATACGCAGTATTTT. Translation: CASSQDGDRGDTQYF.